These 32 T cell receptor beta chains share one sample of origin, sequenced in a study of T-cell memory formation after mild COVID-19 (TCRdb year 2021). The library was built by means of 5' RACE. The reads were generated on an Illumina NovaSeq 6000. The public reads were run again by TCRdb, first through fastp at Q25 and then through MiXCR, and only productive beta chains were kept. Under each unique CDR3 protein, matching rows form one entry showing the most common genes and DNA. A total of about 55,000 distinct CDR3 sequences appear in this sample, roughly 9.5% of them only once. More than 0.95% of the sample rests with the top ten. Sequencing used PBMCs or a T cell subset sorted from them (not recorded which). The receptor set was obtained from a man in his late teens or twenties who had mild COVID-19 (a few samples of this study predate the infection). The sample titles of this study are shuffled in the database, so cell type and time point are left out; the donor was told from shared clones.

This clonotype was recorded a few times. The CDR3 nucleotides are TGTGCCAGCACCTCCCAGACAGGGTTCCCCACTGAAGCTTTCTTT. This translates into CASTSQTGFPTEAFF. This sequence joins TRBV6-5 and TRBJ1-1; 7 positions match TRBD1. This CDR3 region has 15 residues. Looked up from germline, CDR1 is MNHEY and CDR2 is SVGAGI. The junction had 12 bases not matched to a gene; V was cut back by 7 bases and J by 4 bases.

The chain uses TRBV5-1 and TRBJ2-7; tentative D call: TRBD1 (5 bases). The V gene lost 0 bases and the J gene lost 3 bases, with 13 bases spanning the gap. The CDR3 has 15 amino acids. The germline V gene has CDR1 SGHRS and CDR2 YFSETQ. Here the CDR3 reads CASSLGAGINYEQYF. CDR3 nucleotides: TGCGCCAGCAGCTTGGGGGCAGGGATAAACTACGAGCAGTACTTC.

This clonotype was observed a handful of times. This chain joins TRBV15 and TRBJ1-5; TRBD1 agrees at 11 bases. Looked up from germline, CDR1 is LNHNV and CDR2 is YYDKDF (reference sequence). V shed 3 bases and J 6 bases; nucleotides not matched to a gene: 4. The CDR3 loop spans 15 amino acids. The CDR3 sequence is CATSRRTGGVQPQHF. Here the CDR3 DNA reads TGTGCCACCAGCAGGAGGACAGGGGGCGTTCAGCCCCAGCATTTT.

The chain combines TRBV6-2 or TRBV6-3 with TRBJ2-5; D remains ambiguous. From germline, CDR1 is MNHEY and CDR2 SVGEGT. The V gene lost 4 bases and the J gene lost 5 bases, with 5 bases spanning the gap. CDR3 length: 11 residues. In nucleotides, the CDR3 is TGTGCCAGCAGTTGGGCGGAGACCCAGTACTTC. Protein: CASSWAETQYF.

The chain recombines TRBV20-1 with TRBJ2-1, with 9 bases lining up with TRBD1. Germline trimming cut 1 base from V and 0 bases from J; bases unmatched to any gene: 1. The CDR3 runs 15 residues. In germline, CDR1 is DFQATT, CDR2 SNEGSKA (reference sequence). The CDR3 sequence: CSARGDRVSYNEQFF. In nucleotides, the CDR3 is TGCAGTGCTAGAGGGGACAGGGTCTCCTACAATGAGCAGTTCTTC.

By share of the sample, this clonotype is medium-sized (0.01 to 0.1%). The chain recombines TRBV7-2 with TRBJ2-5, with D hard to call. Trimming left V 0 bases short and J 5 bases short, with 7 bases between. The CDR3 sequence is 13 residues long. Germline CDR1 and CDR2: SGHTA and FQGNSA. The CDR3 here is CASSLAGMETQYF. The CDR3 DNA is TGTGCCAGCAGCTTAGCGGGTATGGAGACCCAGTACTTC. The full variable domain, with the rest looked up from reference TRBV7-2 and TRBJ2-5, is GAGVSQSPSNKVTEKGKDVELRCDPISGHTALYWYRQSLGQGLEFLIYFQGNSAPDKSGLPSDRFSAERTGGSVSTLTIQRTQQEDSAVYLCASSLAGMETQYFGPGTRLLVL.

The sample holds a few counts of this clonotype. J is TRBJ1-2 and V is TRBV20-1, with 9 bases fitting TRBD1. Germline-derived CDR1 and CDR2 are DFQATT and SNEGSKA (reference sequence). This CDR3 is built from 11 residues. V was pared by 3 bases and J by 8 bases, with 1 base of the junction left unmatched. CDR3 sequence: CSARDRGGYTF. CDR3 DNA sequence: TGCAGTGCTAGGGACAGGGGAGGCTACACCTTC.

The DNA of the CDR3 is TGTGCCAGCAGCGTCTGGGCAATGTTACAAGAGACCCAGTACTTC. Translation gives CASSVWAMLQETQYF. The V call is TRBV11-3, the J call TRBJ2-5, with D hard to call. Per the germline V gene, CDR1 is SGHNT and CDR2 is YENEEA. Trimming removed 5 bases at V and 2 bases at J, with 15 bases between. CDR3 length: 15 residues. Full variable domain (remainder filled in from reference TRBV11-3 and TRBJ2-5): EAGVVQSPRYKIIEKKQPVAFWCNPISGHNTLYWYLQNLGQGPELLIRYENEEAVDDSQLPKDRFSAERLKGVDSTLKIQPAELGDSAVYLCASSVWAMLQETQYFGPGTRLLVL.

This clonotype was picked up many times. The chain uses TRBV5-1 and TRBJ2-6; 8 nucleotides align to TRBD1. This CDR3 spans 19 amino acids. The germline V gene has CDR1 SGHRS and CDR2 YFSETQ. V lost 3 bases, J lost 0 bases, and 11 bases stayed unmatched. The CDR3 protein is CASSSSPDRAGSGANVLTF. The CDR3 DNA is TGCGCCAGCAGCTCTAGTCCGGACAGGGCCGGCTCTGGGGCCAACGTCCTGACTTTC.

This clonotype was detected only a few times. The chain has TRBV11-2 and TRBJ1-6; weak D call: TRBD1 (6 bases). The CDR3 totals 16 residues. Germline-derived CDR1 and CDR2 are SGHAT and FQNNGV. Deletions cut 0 bases from V and 7 bases from J, with 13 bases between. The CDR3 nucleotides read TGTGCCAGCAGCTTAGATCAAATCCAGGGGAATTCACCCCTCCACTTT. Amino acids: CASSLDQIQGNSPLHF.

This clonotype was detected only a few times. The chain links TRBV5-1 to TRBJ2-7; D remains unclear. V was shortened by 0 bases and J by 10 bases, with 8 bases between the two germline ends. The CDR3 runs 11 residues. The germline gives CDR1 SGHRS, CDR2 YFSETQ. In DNA form, the CDR3 reads TGCGCCAGCAGCTTGGAGGGCCCTCAGTACTTC. This gives the protein CASSLEGPQYF.

The V and J genes are TRBV10-2 and TRBJ2-5, with D perhaps matching TRBD1 or TRBD2 (5 bases each). Germline assignment: CDR1 WSHSY and CDR2 SAAADI. V was clipped by 7 bases and J by 1 base, with 22 bases between them. The CDR3 consists of 17 residues. CDR3 in DNA: TGCGCCAGCAAAGCCGGGGTGCGCACAGGTCCCCAAGAGACCCAGTACTTC. It is translated as CASKAGVRTGPQETQYF.

This clonotype was detected a few times. V gene TRBV7-7 combines with J gene TRBJ2-1, with D perhaps assigned TRBD1 or TRBD2 (5 bases each). The CDR3 runs to 13 residues. Germline V CDR1 and CDR2: SSHAT, FNYEAQ (reference sequence). V gave up 4 bases and J gave up 7 bases, with 11 bases separating them. CDR3 protein: CASSSWGWNEQFF. DNA of the CDR3: TGTGCCAGCAGCTCGTGGGGGTGGAATGAGCAGTTCTTC. The complete variable domain, with remaining parts taken from reference TRBV7-7 and TRBJ2-1, reads GAGVSQSPRYKVTKRGQDVTLRCDPISSHATLYWYQQALGQGPEFLTYFNYEAQPDKSGLPSDRFSAERPEGSISTLTIQRTEQRDSAMYRCASSSWGWNEQFFGPGTRLTVL.

This clonotype was counted at least ten times. The CDR3 is CASSYPREGSSTDTQYF. DNA of the CDR3: TGTGCCAGCAGTTACCCCAGAGAAGGGTCTAGCACAGATACGCAGTATTTT. The chain uses TRBV6-6 and TRBJ2-3, with D uncertain. The V end was cut by 2 bases, the J end by 0 bases, with 15 bases between. The CDR3 has 17 residues. The germline gives CDR1 MNHNY, CDR2 SVGAGI (reference sequence).

The chain joins TRBV5-6 to TRBJ2-4, with TRBD1 as a possible D gene (5 bases). Trimming left V 0 bases short and J 5 bases short, with 9 bases between. Per the germline V gene, CDR1 is SGHDT and CDR2 is YYEEEE. This CDR3 contains 14 residues. CDR3 residues: CASSLAGIQNIQYF. The CDR3, as DNA: TGTGCCAGCAGCTTGGCAGGGATCCAAAACATTCAGTACTTC.

Only a few counts were recorded for this clonotype. The chain has TRBV4-2 and TRBJ2-7; D unresolved. CDR3 size: 17 residues. Deletions cut 4 bases from V and 2 bases from J, with 21 bases between. Germline V gene sequence: CDR1 LGHNA, CDR2 YNFKEQ. The CDR3 region has the DNA TGTGCCAGCAGCCCCGAACCCACCACGCCTTTGGCCTACGAGCAGTACTTC. Encoded protein: CASSPEPTTPLAYEQYF.

The V call is TRBV28, the J call TRBJ2-5; no clear D. Per germline, CDR1 MDHEN and CDR2 SYDVKM. The CDR3 has 13 amino acids. The V gene lost 5 bases and the J gene lost 2 bases, with 9 bases spanning the gap. The CDR3 loop reads CASSPPAQETQYF. The CDR3 bases are TGTGCCAGCAGTCCCCCCGCTCAAGAGACCCAGTACTTC.

This chain connects TRBV7-9 to TRBJ2-1, with 8 bases lining up with TRBD1. The length of the CDR3 is 15 residues. V trimming: 6 bases; J trimming: 5 bases; junction bases outside the gene matches: 9. Germline V gives CDR1 SEHNR, CDR2 FQNEAQ (reference sequence). The CDR3 nucleotides are TGTGCCAGCAGGCCTTACAGGGGGTTCCACAATGAGCAGTTCTTC. It is translated as CASRPYRGFHNEQFF.

The sample holds a few counts of this clonotype. The chain carries TRBV5-6 and TRBJ2-7, with 7 positions matching TRBD1. With V trimmed by 2 bases and J by 3 bases, 14 bases remained unmatched. CDR1 is SGHDT, CDR2 YYEEEE, per germline. The CDR3 runs to 17 residues. This CDR3 reads CASSFSINGQASYEQYV. The DNA for the CDR3 is TGTGCCAGCAGCTTTTCGATAAACGGACAGGCCAGCTACGAGCAGTACGTC.

A word on this clonotype: This may arise from a read error, as a much more abundant clone is one base away. The chain links TRBV7-2 to TRBJ1-1; the D gene is possibly TRBD1 (5 bases). CDR3 length: 13 amino acids. The germline gives CDR1 SGHTA, CDR2 FQGNSA. CDR3 DNA: TGTGCCAGCAGCTTTGACAGTCGCACTGAATCTTTCTTT. Amino acids: CASSFDSRTESFF.

The rearrangement uses TRBV19 and TRBJ1-1; possibly TRBD1 for D (6 bases). The CDR3 spans 16 residues. The germline V gene encodes CDR1 LNHDA and CDR2 SQIVND (reference sequence). Trimming removed 5 bases from V and 2 bases from J, with 18 bases in between. CDR3 in DNA: TGTGCCAGTAGTGACGGCGGGAGGACAGCAAACACTGAAGCTTTCTTT. Translating gives CASSDGGRTANTEAFF.

This sequence joins TRBV5-1 and TRBJ2-7, with TRBD2 matching over 7 bases. After removal of 0 bases from V and 6 bases from J, the junction contained 12 bases not matched to a gene. From germline, CDR1 is SGHRS and CDR2 YFSETQ. The CDR3 totals 16 residues. Here the CDR3 reads CASSLAGGSPLSEQYF. DNA for the CDR3: TGCGCCAGCAGCTTGGCCGGCGGGAGCCCCCTCTCCGAGCAGTACTTC.

This clonotype has more than one count but fewer than ten. The chain combines TRBV29-1 with TRBJ1-6; D is possibly TRBD1 (6 bases). The CDR3 covers 15 residues. Germline V gene sequence: CDR1 SQVTM, CDR2 ANQGSEA. The germline V and J ends were trimmed by 4 bases and 8 bases, with 18 bases remaining between them. Here the CDR3 reads CSVGTAESNYSPLHF. The CDR3 DNA reads as TGCAGCGTTGGGACAGCCGAATCGAACTATTCACCCCTCCACTTT. Based on the CDR3 plus reference TRBV29-1 and TRBJ1-6, the full variable domain is SAVISQKPSRDICQRGTSLTIQCQVDSQVTMMFWYRQQPGQSLTLIATANQGSEATYESGFVIDKFPISRPNLTFSTLTVSNMSPEDSSIYLCSVGTAESNYSPLHFGNGTRLTVT.

This clonotype was seen repeatedly, ten times or more. The chain combines TRBV20-1 with TRBJ2-1; D perhaps matches TRBD2 (6 bases). This CDR3 has 11 amino acids. Germline V gene data show CDR1 as DFQATT and CDR2 as SNEGSKA (reference sequence). V lost 6 bases to trimming and J lost 10 bases, with 13 bases between them. For the CDR3, the DNA is TGCAGTGCCGTCCCGGGAGAGGAGCAGTTCTTC. Its translation: CSAVPGEEQFF.

The rearrangement uses TRBV29-1 and TRBJ2-7; no firm D call. CDR1 and CDR2 from the germline V gene are SQVTM and ANQGSEA. This CDR3 region has 11 residues. V lost 7 bases and J lost 9, with 16 bases in between. CDR3 sequence (DNA): TGCAGCGCCGGATGGACGCGAATGCAGTACTTC. Its translation is CSAGWTRMQYF.

This clonotype showed up just a few times. This sequence joins TRBV5-1 and TRBJ2-3; TRBD2 matches 10 bases. With V trimmed by 0 bases and J by 5 bases, 9 bases remained unmatched. The CDR3 length is 17 residues. Germline V gene sequence: CDR1 SGHRS, CDR2 YFSETQ. The CDR3 DNA reads as TGCGCCAGCAGCTTGGCCACGGCGCCTAGCGGGGGAGATACGCAGTATTTT. Its protein product is CASSLATAPSGGDTQYF.

This clonotype was observed a handful of times. This chain links TRBV7-2 with TRBJ2-5; D tentatively fits TRBD1 or TRBD2 (6 bases each). The CDR3 is 15 amino acids. V was pared by 4 bases and J by 1 base, with 13 bases between. In germline, CDR1 is SGHTA, CDR2 FQGNSA. CDR3 nucleotide sequence: TGTGCCAGCAGCTCTGTGGGGGGCTCCCAAGAGACCCAGTACTTC. It is translated as CASSSVGGSQETQYF.

In this sample, this clonotype turned up many times. The chain recombines TRBV5-6 with TRBJ2-5; D ambiguous. Trimming pared 0 bases from V and 6 bases from J, leaving 9 bases between. Germline CDR1 reads SGHDT; CDR2 reads YYEEEE. The CDR3 length is 13 residues. The DNA for the CDR3 is TGTGCCAGCAGCTTGGACATGGTTAAGACCCAGTACTTC. This gives the protein CASSLDMVKTQYF.

The CDR3 DNA sequence: TGTGCCAGCAGCGACAGGGTTGGAACCGGGGAGCTGTTTTTT. Its protein product is CASSDRVGTGELFF. This chain uses TRBV11-2 with TRBJ2-2, with 7 bases matching TRBD1. The germline gives CDR1 SGHAT, CDR2 FQNNGV. The CDR3 has 14 amino acids. J was trimmed by 5 bases and V by 5 bases; bases with no gene match: 5.

Ten or more counts support this clonotype. The V and J genes are TRBV9 and TRBJ2-1; D is unclear. The CDR3 is made up of 16 amino acids. Trimming left V 0 bases short and J 6 bases short, with 16 bases between. Germline V gives CDR1 SGDLS, CDR2 YYNGEE. CDR3 sequence: CASSVEPWLSGNEQFF. The CDR3 region has the DNA TGTGCCAGCAGCGTAGAGCCGTGGCTGAGTGGCAATGAGCAGTTCTTC.

This clonotype appeared a few times. The CDR3 spells CASSLQSGGLLNTQYF. The CDR3 DNA reads TGTGCCAGCAGCTTACAGAGCGGGGGTCTCCTAAATACGCAGTATTTT. The J gene is TRBJ2-3, the V gene TRBV7-2; 8 bases map to TRBD2. This CDR3 contains 16 residues. With 2 bases clipped from V and 7 bases from J, the junction kept 11 bases outside the gene matches. Germline-derived CDR1 and CDR2 are SGHTA and FQGNSA.

This clonotype was recorded many times. The chain carries TRBV5-1 and TRBJ2-5; a weak D match, TRBD1 (5 bases). The germline gives CDR1 SGHRS, CDR2 YFSETQ. The V and J ends lost 2 bases and 2 bases respectively, with 13 bases between them. The CDR3 has 15 amino acids. The CDR3 spells CASSFQGIEQETQYF. Written as DNA, the CDR3 is TGCGCCAGCAGCTTCCAGGGTATTGAACAAGAGACCCAGTACTTC.